Following are 5 T cell receptor beta chains from one sample sequenced in a study of blood T cells in healthy people across ages. Combining a sample-barcoded 5' primer with a J-beta primer mix, a second PCR ran for about 7 to 11 cycles. TCRdb called the 5' RACE reads again in MiXCR, with one record for every CDR3 protein. The sample holds about 640,000 distinct CDR3 sequences, roughly 50% seen once. The sample comprised blood. These receptors were taken from a man between 60 and 75 years old in good health.

The genes are TRBV7-2 and TRBJ2-3, with TRBD2 identical over 8 bases. With V trimmed by 3 bases and J by 2 bases, 4 bases remained unmatched. Germline CDR1 is SGHTA and CDR2 is FQGNSA. CDR3 length: 15 amino acids. The CDR3 region is CASSLFSGNTDTQYF. In DNA form, the CDR3 reads TGTGCCAGCAGCTTGTTTAGCGGGAACACAGATACGCAGTATTTT.

This clonotype was seen just once. The V and J genes are TRBV11-2 and TRBJ2-2; TRBD1 agrees at 9 bases. From germline, CDR1 is SGHAT and CDR2 FQNNGV. This CDR3 has 14 amino acids. V shed 5 bases and J 8 bases; nucleotides not matched to a gene: 6. The DNA of the CDR3 is TGTGCCAGCAGCCCCGGGGACAGGGCAGGGGAGCTGTTTTTT. Encoded protein: CASSPGDRAGELFF.

The gene calls are TRBV24-1 and TRBJ2-5, with 7 bases that match TRBD1. The V gene end was trimmed by 4 bases and the J gene end by 5 bases; junction bases not matched to a gene: 6. This CDR3 spans 14 amino acids. The germline V gene has CDR1 KGHDR and CDR2 SFDVKD. The CDR3 coding sequence is TGTGCCACCAGTGACGCGACACAGGGGGAGACCCAGTACTTC. This sequence encodes CATSDATQGETQYF.

This clonotype was counted many times. The chain links TRBV5-1 to TRBJ2-7; 7 bases fit TRBD1. CDR1 SGHRS and CDR2 YFSETQ come from the germline V gene. The CDR3 contains 13 residues. J gave up 6 bases and V 7 bases, and 10 bases lay outside the gene matches. The CDR3 bases are TGCGCCAGCCGCCCCGGGACAGAGTCCGAGCAGTACTTC. As protein: CASRPGTESEQYF.

The V and J genes are TRBV5-1 and TRBJ1-6, with D uncertain. The CDR3 consists of 13 residues. Between the trimmed V and J ends, which lost 5 bases and 5 bases, there was a span of 8 bases. CDR1 and CDR2 (germline): SGHRS, YFSETQ. DNA for the CDR3: TGCGCCAGCAGAAGGGATAATAATTCACCCCTCCACTTT. It specifies CASRRDNNSPLHF.